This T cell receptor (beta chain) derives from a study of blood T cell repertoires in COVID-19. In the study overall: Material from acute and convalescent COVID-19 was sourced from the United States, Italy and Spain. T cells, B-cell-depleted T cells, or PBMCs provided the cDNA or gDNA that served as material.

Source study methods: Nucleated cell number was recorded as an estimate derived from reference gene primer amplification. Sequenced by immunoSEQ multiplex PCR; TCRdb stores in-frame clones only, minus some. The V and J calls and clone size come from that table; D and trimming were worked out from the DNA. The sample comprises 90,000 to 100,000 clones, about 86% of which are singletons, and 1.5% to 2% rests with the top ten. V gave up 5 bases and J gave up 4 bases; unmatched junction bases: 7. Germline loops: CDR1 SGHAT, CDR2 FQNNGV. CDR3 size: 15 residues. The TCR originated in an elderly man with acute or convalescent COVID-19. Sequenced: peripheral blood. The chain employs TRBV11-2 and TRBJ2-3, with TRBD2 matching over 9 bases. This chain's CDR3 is CASSLTRGGADTQYF. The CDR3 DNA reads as TGTGCCAGCAGCCTCACGCGGGGGGGGGCAGATACGCAGTATTTT.